A few counts support the clone carrying this T cell receptor (beta chain). The antigen is unknown. The source of the sample is a study of T-cell memory formation after mild COVID-19. Study-wide context: TCR clusters showed largely donor specificity. The study, taken as a whole, reports: CD8+ contracting clones occupied EMRA, while CD4+ ones occupied mainly CM and EM. Some clones that responded turned up in pre-infection memory, which suggests that cross-reactive memory joined in.

TCRdb re-called the 5' RACE reads with MiXCR, one entry per CDR3 protein. The sample lists about 470,000 distinct CDR3 sequences, roughly 23% occurring once. This receptor was taken from an adult woman who had mild COVID-19 (a few samples of this study predate the infection). Cell type and time point are not known. The sample was PBMCs or a T cell subset sorted from them (not recorded which).

In DNA form, the CDR3 reads TGTGCCAGCAGCCTCAGCGGCAAGAACACTGAAGCTTTCTTT. It is translated as CASSLSGKNTEAFF. The V and J genes are TRBV3-1 and TRBJ1-1; no reliable D call. Trimming cost V 4 bases and J 1 base, with 10 bases left between them. CDR3 length: 14 amino acids. Germline lookup yields CDR1 LGHDT and CDR2 YNNKEL (reference sequence).